This passage covers 25 T cell receptor beta chains from one sample sequenced in a study of T-cell reconstitution after alpha-beta-depleted transplantation in children. Unique molecular identifiers were used to barcode this TCRbeta library. TCRdb recomputed calls from the PCR reads with MiXCR, one row per CDR3 protein. The sample carries around 410,000 distinct CDR3 sequences, 11% recorded once. Here the sequenced sample was PBMCs from the stem cell graft donor, taken from the stem cell graft. The receptor set was obtained from a human donor who donated a stem cell graft to a child with acute myeloid leukemia.

In nucleotides, the CDR3 is TGCGCCAGCAGTAAGGGACAGGGGGGCCACAATGAGCAGTTCTTC. This codes for CASSKGQGGHNEQFF. The V and J genes are TRBV5-1 and TRBJ2-1; 11 bases align to TRBD1. Trimming cost V 5 bases and J 5 bases; bases outside gene matches: 6. CDR3 length: 15 amino acids. Per germline, CDR1 SGHRS and CDR2 YFSETQ.

This clonotype was counted a few times. The chain uses TRBV13 and TRBJ1-2; D unresolved. Germline V gene data show CDR1 as PRHDT and CDR2 as FYEKMQ (reference sequence). CDR3 length: 14 residues. Trimming shortened V by 5 bases and J by 4 bases, and 14 bases separated the two germline ends. The CDR3, as DNA: TGTGCCAGCAGCCCTCGGCGGCTTACCTATGGCTACACCTTC. This gives the protein CASSPRRLTYGYTF. The whole variable domain, filled in from reference TRBV13 and TRBJ1-2, reads AAGVIQSPRHLIKEKRETATLKCYPIPRHDTVYWYQQGPGQDPQFLISFYEKMQSDKGSIPDRFSAQQFSDYHSELNMSSLELGDSALYFCASSPRRLTYGYTFGSGTRLTVV.

This clonotype was observed a handful of times. The chain links TRBV20-1 to TRBJ2-3; D is possibly TRBD2 (6 bases). Germline CDR1 and CDR2: DFQATT and SNEGSKA (reference sequence). The length of the CDR3 is 16 residues. Trimming took off 1 base at V and 2 bases at J, with 16 bases between the two ends. CDR3 nucleotide sequence: TGCAGTGCTAGAGGGCTAGCGCCTGACAACACAGATACGCAGTATTTT. It translates to CSARGLAPDNTDTQYF.

This clonotype was seen ten or more times. The rearrangement links TRBV5-1 to TRBJ1-1, with D hard to call. Germline CDR1 and CDR2: SGHRS and YFSETQ. The V gene lost 0 bases and the J gene lost 7 bases, with 7 bases spanning the gap. The CDR3 is made up of 12 amino acids. The CDR3 sequence is CASSLGSSEAFF. Written as DNA, the CDR3 is TGCGCCAGCAGCTTGGGTAGTAGTGAAGCTTTCTTT.

This clonotype was recorded many times. The chain joins TRBV3-1 to TRBJ1-3; no definite D call. V was clipped by 0 bases and J by 4 bases, with 4 bases between them. This CDR3 spans 13 amino acids. CDR1 is LGHDT and CDR2 is YNNKEL in the germline V gene (reference sequence). CDR3 sequence (DNA): TGTGCCAGCAGCCAAGAGGCCGGAAACACCATATATTTT. It translates to CASSQEAGNTIYF.

This clonotype was seen ten or more times. The chain uses TRBV15 and TRBJ1-1, with D perhaps matching TRBD1 (6 bases). Trimming cost V 7 bases and J 6 bases, with 15 bases left between them. Per germline, CDR1 LNHNV and CDR2 YYDKDF (reference sequence). This CDR3 contains 13 residues. CDR3 DNA: TGTGCCACCAAAAGACAGGAGGCGGCTGAAGCTTTCTTT. It codes for CATKRQEAAEAFF.

Ten or more counts support this clonotype. The chain couples TRBV5-1 to TRBJ1-2; no definite D call. Trimming pared 3 bases from V and 6 bases from J, leaving 9 bases between. The CDR3 is made up of 12 amino acids. Germline V gene sequence: CDR1 SGHRS, CDR2 YFSETQ. The CDR3 nucleotides read TGCGCCAGCAGCTCAGGCGGCCATGGCTACACCTTC. Encoded protein: CASSSGGHGYTF.

This rearrangement joins TRBV2 to TRBJ2-5; D may be TRBD1 (6 bases). The germline CDR1 and CDR2 sequences are SNHLY and FYNNEI. This CDR3 comprises 12 residues. Trimming stripped 10 bases from V and 0 bases from J, with 9 bases between. The chain's CDR3 is CATRQDQETQYF. DNA for the CDR3: TGTGCCACAAGACAGGACCAAGAGACCCAGTACTTC.

The gene calls are TRBV4-1 and TRBJ1-5; D not resolved. V was shortened by 0 bases and J by 5 bases, with 14 bases between the two germline ends. The CDR3 runs 16 residues. CDR1 and CDR2 from the germline V gene are MGHRA and YSYEKL. DNA of the CDR3: TGCGCCAGCAGCCAAGACCCATCCGGAATCTATCAGCCCCAGCATTTT. This gives the protein CASSQDPSGIYQPQHF.

The table lists this clonotype with a few counts. The gene calls are TRBV5-1 and TRBJ1-1; 8 bases match TRBD1. The CDR3 contains 18 residues. Trimming removed 0 bases from V and 7 bases from J; junction bases left unmatched: 17. Germline loops: CDR1 SGHRS, CDR2 YFSETQ. The chain's CDR3 is CASSLVLSGRGLPDEAFF. As DNA, the CDR3 is TGCGCCAGCAGCTTGGTTCTCAGCGGCAGGGGGCTCCCAGATGAAGCTTTCTTT.

This clonotype was counted ten times or more. The V call is TRBV16, the J call TRBJ2-4; D is unresolved. The V gene lost 2 bases and the J gene lost 9 bases, with 8 bases spanning the gap. Germline loops: CDR1 KGHSY, CDR2 FQNENV. The CDR3 length is 12 residues. CDR3 amino acids: CASSQGWGIQYF. CDR3 DNA sequence: TGTGCCAGCAGCCAAGGTTGGGGCATTCAGTACTTC.

This clonotype was recorded many times. The chain has TRBV9 and TRBJ2-7; D unresolved. Germline V CDR1 and CDR2: SGDLS, YYNGEE. Trimming cost V 9 bases and J 4 bases, with 5 bases left between them. The length of the CDR3 is 9 residues. The CDR3 DNA is TGTGCCAACAAATACGAGCAGTACTTC. The encoded protein is CANKYEQYF.

This clonotype appeared many times. The rearrangement uses TRBV25-1 and TRBJ2-3; D may match TRBD1 or TRBD2 (5 bases each). Trimming stripped 0 bases from V and 10 bases from J, with 11 bases between. CDR3 length: 13 amino acids. The V gene's germline CDR1 is MGHDK and CDR2 SYGVNS. CDR3 amino acids: CASSEYSRDAQYF. Here the CDR3 DNA reads TGTGCCAGCAGTGAATATTCGAGGGACGCGCAGTATTTT.

The chain has TRBV19 and TRBJ2-1; TRBD2 agrees at 8 bases. V was pared by 3 bases and J by 7 bases, with 5 bases of the junction left unmatched. The CDR3 sequence is 14 residues long. The germline gives CDR1 LNHDA, CDR2 SQIVND (reference sequence). The chain's CDR3 is CASSITGGGNEQFF. Written as DNA, the CDR3 is TGTGCCAGTAGTATCACGGGAGGGGGTAATGAGCAGTTCTTC.

This clonotype has just a few counts. The genes are TRBV7-2 and TRBJ2-7, with unresolved D. Trimming pared 5 bases from V and 7 bases from J, leaving 12 bases between. Germline V lookup: CDR1 SGHTA, CDR2 FQGNSA. The CDR3 totals 12 residues. CDR3 bases: TGTGCCAGCAGCCATCAGGCCCCGGAGCAGTACTTC. It is translated as CASSHQAPEQYF.

This clonotype has at least ten counts. V is TRBV20-1 and J is TRBJ2-7, with D hard to call. V lost 3 bases, J lost 6 bases, and 9 bases lay in between. CDR3 length: 11 amino acids. Germline-derived CDR1 and CDR2 are DFQATT and SNEGSKA (reference sequence). The CDR3 nucleotides read TGCAGTGCTAGGGGTCCGGGCGAGCAGTACTTC. As protein: CSARGPGEQYF.

Only a few counts were recorded for this clonotype. The rearrangement links TRBV12-3 or TRBV12-4 to TRBJ2-3; 7 bases map to TRBD1. The CDR3 has 13 residues. J was trimmed by 6 bases and V by 4 bases; bases with no gene match: 4. The chain's CDR3 is CASSSRQGDTQYF. The CDR3 nucleotides are TGTGCCAGCAGTTCTCGACAGGGTGATACGCAGTATTTT.

CDR3 coding DNA: TGTGCCAGCAGTTACTCGACTATGGGGGTGAACACTGAAGCTTTCTTT. Its protein product is CASSYSTMGVNTEAFF. The V and J genes are TRBV6-5 and TRBJ1-1; D may be TRBD1 (5 bases). Germline assignment: CDR1 MNHEY and CDR2 SVGAGI. The V gene lost 0 bases and the J gene lost 0 bases, with 11 bases spanning the gap. The CDR3 has 16 residues.

J is TRBJ2-7 and V is TRBV12-3 or TRBV12-4; weak D call: TRBD1 (6 bases). The CDR3 length is 14 residues. V was pared by 5 bases and J by 2 bases, with 13 bases between. The CDR3 coding sequence is TGTGCCAGCAGTGAAACAGGGCTGGCCTACGAGCAGTACGTC. It is translated as CASSETGLAYEQYV.

This sequence joins TRBV30 and TRBJ2-1; D ambiguous. The V and J ends lost 3 bases and 0 bases respectively, with 9 bases between them. This CDR3 region has 14 residues. Germline CDR1 GTSNPN, CDR2 SVGIG (reference sequence). DNA for the CDR3: TGTGCCTGGAGGGAGCTTCCCTCCTACAATGAGCAGTTCTTC. Protein: CAWRELPSYNEQFF.

This clonotype was seen repeatedly, ten times or more. The chain links TRBV7-9 to TRBJ2-3; D not certain. CDR1 and CDR2 (germline): SEHNR, FQNEAQ (reference sequence). The CDR3 contains 13 residues. V lost 5 bases to trimming and J lost 6 bases, with 12 bases between them. CDR3 protein: CASSPGLPDTQYF. The CDR3 coding sequence is TGTGCCAGCAGCCCCGGTCTCCCGGATACGCAGTATTTT.

This clonotype appeared a few times. The chain employs TRBV12-3 or TRBV12-4 and TRBJ2-2; D is possibly TRBD2 (6 bases). The V end was cut by 5 bases, the J end by 2 bases, with 12 bases between. The CDR3 runs 15 residues. The CDR3: CASSLHGGNTGELFF. The CDR3, as DNA: TGTGCCAGCAGTCTTCACGGGGGAAACACCGGGGAGCTGTTTTTT.

This chain uses TRBV12-3 or TRBV12-4 with TRBJ1-5; the D is unclear. The CDR3 runs 13 residues. V gave up 6 bases and J gave up 5 bases, with 11 bases separating them. CDR3 DNA sequence: TGTGCCAGCAGCGAGCAGGTAGATCAGCCCCAGCATTTT. The encoded protein is CASSEQVDQPQHF.

This clonotype was seen a handful of times. The gene calls are TRBV12-3 or TRBV12-4 and TRBJ2-1, with TRBD2 matching 11 bases. The CDR3 loop spans 14 amino acids. The J segment lost 6 bases and the V segment lost 7 bases, leaving 5 bases of the junction unmatched. CDR3 residues: CASKLAGVGNEQFF. CDR3 in DNA: TGTGCCAGCAAACTAGCGGGAGTCGGCAATGAGCAGTTCTTC.

This clonotype showed up many times. The rearrangement uses TRBV5-1 and TRBJ2-1, with D unclear. Germline CDR1 is SGHRS and CDR2 is YFSETQ. The V gene lost 0 bases and the J gene lost 0 bases, with 7 bases spanning the gap. The CDR3 contains 15 residues. The chain's CDR3 is CASSLERNSYNEQFF. In DNA form, the CDR3 reads TGCGCCAGCAGCTTGGAGAGGAACTCCTACAATGAGCAGTTCTTC.